This T cell receptor (beta chain) appears in the sequencing data of a study of blood T cell repertoires in COVID-19. This clone was seen a handful of times. The CDR3 totals 13 residues. Germline trimming cut 6 bases from V and 9 bases from J; bases unmatched to any gene: 10. Clones were sequenced by immunoSEQ multiplex PCR, and TCRdb holds only the in-frame ones, with some missing. The sample has more than 65,000 clones, approximately 79% seen once; the top ten hold roughly a tenth. V gene TRBV12-3 or TRBV12-4 combines with J gene TRBJ1-1, with 7 nucleotides matching TRBD1. The sample consisted of peripheral blood. This TCR came from a woman aged 45 to 65 with acute or convalescent COVID-19. CDR3 protein: CASRMTGTFQAFF. The CDR3 DNA follows: TGTGCCAGCAGGATGACAGGGACCTTTCAAGCTTTCTTT.